This note documents a single TCR beta chain sequence. The CDR3 has 14 residues. The V gene's germline CDR1 is MNHEY and CDR2 SVGAGI. The junction had 6 bases not matched to a gene; V was cut back by 6 bases and J by 4 bases. TCRdb keeps only in-frame clones here, not all; method: immunoSEQ multiplex PCR. The sample lists fewer than 100,000 clones; about 90% were seen once. This sample was taken from a study of blood T cell repertoires in COVID-19. This clonotype originated in a man aged 80 or over in a cohort sampled during active COVID-19. Sequencing used peripheral blood. The V call is TRBV6-5, the J call TRBJ1-3, with TRBD1 matching over 7 bases. As DNA, the CDR3 is TGTGCCAGCAGACAGACAGGGCTAGGAAACACCATATATTTT. It yields the protein CASRQTGLGNTIYF.